The rows below give T cell receptor beta chains drawn from one sample of a study of blood T cells in healthy people across ages. TCRdb re-called the 5' RACE reads through MiXCR, storing one row per CDR3 protein. The data hold approximately 960,000 distinct CDR3 sequences, with roughly 29% observed a single time. A further study also used this sample, focusing on T cells of mothers and their children.

The sample comprised blood. These receptors were obtained from a woman aged 35 to 49 in good health. Both conserved end residues are part of each CDR3. Each record gives: J gene, clone size, D gene, CDR3 length, V gene, CDR3 DNA, CDR3 protein. The D gene is left open where the match is weak. Size values are once, few and many counts, or a class for expanded clones, and some rows have none.

TRBJ2-5 many . 14 TRBV9 TGTGCCAGCAGCCCCTGGTACTTACAAGAGACCCAGTACTTC CASSPWYLQETQYF
TRBJ2-1 . TRBD2 16 TRBV7-2 TGTGCCAGCAGCTTAGAGGGGCGGGGGGGCTACAATGAGCAGTTCTTC CASSLEGRGGYNEQFF
TRBJ1-1 . . 14 TRBV9 TGTGCCAGCAGCGTAGGTACGGGGGACACTGAAGCTTTCTTT CASSVGTGDTEAFF
TRBJ1-2 . . 11 TRBV7-2 TGTGCCAGCAGCCCCCAGGAAGGCTACACCTTC CASSPQEGYTF
TRBJ2-1 . TRBD1 14 TRBV19 TGTGCCAGTAGTATAAGGGGACAGAGACATGAGCAGTTCTTC CASSIRGQRHEQFF
TRBJ1-1 . TRBD1 14 TRBV28 TGTGCCAGCATCGAACAGGGGGCAGAGCCTGAAGCTTTCTTT CASIEQGAEPEAFF
TRBJ2-1 few . 17 TRBV21-1 TGTGCCAGCAGCAAACGGGACGCGGAGAGCTCCTACAATGAGCAGTTCTTC CASSKRDAESSYNEQFF
TRBJ1-1 few . 14 TRBV4-2 TGTGCCAGCAGCCAAGAATCTCGGAACACTGAAGCTTTCTTT CASSQESRNTEAFF
TRBJ2-7 many . 15 TRBV28 TGTGCCAGCAGTTCTTTAGTACTCCGGACCTACGAGCAGTACTTC CASSSLVLRTYEQYF
TRBJ1-2 many TRBD1 14 TRBV2 TGTGCCAGCAGTCCCAGGACAGGGGGCTATGGCTACACCTTC CASSPRTGGYGYTF
TRBJ2-5 many TRBD2 15 TRBV7-9 TGTGCCAGCAGCTACGGGACTAGCGGGACAGAGACCCAGTACTTC CASSYGTSGTETQYF
TRBJ2-7 . TRBD2 16 TRBV4-1 TGCGCCAGCAGCCAAGATAAGCGGGGGGCCGCATACGAGCAGTACTTC CASSQDKRGAAYEQYF
TRBJ2-5 many . 14 TRBV5-1 TGCGCCAGCAGAGAAGGGGGGGCCCGGGAGACCCAGTACTTC CASREGGARETQYF
TRBJ1-5 . . 14 TRBV4-2 TGTGCCAGCAGCCAAGAAGCGAGGGATCAGCCCCAGCATTTT CASSQEARDQPQHF
TRBJ2-7 few . 15 TRBV10-3 TGTGCCATCAGTGAGCCACCCCAGGGAGCCTACGAGCAGTACTTC CAISEPPQGAYEQYF
TRBJ1-5 . . 15 TRBV4-2 TGTGCCAGCAGCCAAGAGTCCGGGGTCGGTCAGCCCCAGCATTTT CASSQESGVGQPQHF
TRBJ2-5 . TRBD2 13 TRBV2 TGTGCCAGCAGACGACTAGCACGAGAGACCCAGTACTTC CASRRLARETQYF
TRBJ2-1 . TRBD2 16 TRBV5-1 TGCGCCAGCAGCTCGCCACTAGCGGGCTCCTACAATGAGCGGTTCTTC CASSSPLAGSYNERFF
TRBJ2-1 many . 12 TRBV15 TGTGCCACCAGCGTAAAGGGGCATGAGCAGTTCTTC CATSVKGHEQFF
TRBJ1-1 . . 11 TRBV20-1 TGCAGTGCTAGAGACCAAATCCCGGCTTTCTTT CSARDQIPAFF
TRBJ1-2 few . 14 TRBV7-8 TGTGCCAGCAGCTTAGCGCAGGGGACGGATGGCTACACCTTC CASSLAQGTDGYTF
TRBJ1-6 . . 13 TRBV9 TGTGCCAGCAGCGTGACAGAGAATTCACCCCTCCACTTT CASSVTENSPLHF
TRBJ2-5 . . 14 TRBV24-1 TGTGCCACCAGTGATGGGAGTTCCCAAGAGACCCAGTACTTC CATSDGSSQETQYF
TRBJ1-1 few . 12 TRBV20-1 TGCAGTGCTAGAGGTCCCTCAGTGTTCGTTTTCTTT CSARGPSVFVFF
TRBJ2-3 . TRBD2 18 TRBV3-1 TGTGCCAGCAGCCAGGTCGGGACTAGCGGGGATAGTTTCCATACGCAGTATTTT CASSQVGTSGDSFHTQYF
TRBJ1-1 . . 15 TRBV27 TGTGCCAGCAGTTTCGGTTGGGCTCTGAGCACTGAAGCTTTCTTT CASSFGWALSTEAFF
TRBJ2-1 many . 13 TRBV20-1 TGCAGTGCTAGGGACTACCGTAACTATGAGCAGTTCTTC CSARDYRNYEQFF